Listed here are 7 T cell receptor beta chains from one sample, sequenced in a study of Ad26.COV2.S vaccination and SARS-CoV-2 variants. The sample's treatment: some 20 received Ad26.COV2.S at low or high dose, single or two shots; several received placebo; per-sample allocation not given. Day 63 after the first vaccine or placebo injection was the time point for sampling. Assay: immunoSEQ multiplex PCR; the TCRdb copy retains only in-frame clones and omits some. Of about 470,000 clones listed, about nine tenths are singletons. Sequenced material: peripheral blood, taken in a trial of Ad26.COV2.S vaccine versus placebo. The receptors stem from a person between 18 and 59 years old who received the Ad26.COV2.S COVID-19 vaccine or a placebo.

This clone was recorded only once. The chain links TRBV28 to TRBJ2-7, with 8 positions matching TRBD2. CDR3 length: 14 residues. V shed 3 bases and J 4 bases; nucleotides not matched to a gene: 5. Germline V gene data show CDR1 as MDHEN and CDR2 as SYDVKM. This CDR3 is CASSFSGSYYEQYF. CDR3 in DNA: TGTGCCAGCAGTTTCAGCGGGAGTTATTACGAGCAGTACTTC.

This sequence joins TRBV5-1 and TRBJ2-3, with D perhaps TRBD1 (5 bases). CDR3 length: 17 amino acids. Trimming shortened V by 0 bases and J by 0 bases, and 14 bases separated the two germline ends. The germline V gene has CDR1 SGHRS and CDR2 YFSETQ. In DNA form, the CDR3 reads TGCGCCAGCAGCTTGGGATACAGGCGAGCTAGCACAGATACGCAGTATTTT. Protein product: CASSLGYRRASTDTQYF.

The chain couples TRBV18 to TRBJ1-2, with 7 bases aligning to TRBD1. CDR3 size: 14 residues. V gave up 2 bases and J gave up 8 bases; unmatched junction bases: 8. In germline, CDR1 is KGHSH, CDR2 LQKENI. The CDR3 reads CASSPSETGSGYTF. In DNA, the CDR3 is TGTGCCAGCTCACCATCCGAGACAGGGTCCGGCTACACCTTC.

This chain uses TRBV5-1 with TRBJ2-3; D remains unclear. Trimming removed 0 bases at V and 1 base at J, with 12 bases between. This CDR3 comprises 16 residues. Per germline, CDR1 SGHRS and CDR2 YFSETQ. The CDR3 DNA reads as TGCGCCAGCAGCTTGGGTTCGGGTACTGGCACAGATACGCAGTATTTT. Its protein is CASSLGSGTGTDTQYF. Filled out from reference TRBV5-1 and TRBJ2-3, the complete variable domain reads KAGVTQTPRYLIKTRGQQVTLSCSPISGHRSVSWYQQTPGQGLQFLFEYFSETQRNKGNFPGRFSGRQFSNSRSEMNVSTLELGDSALYLCASSLGSGTGTDTQYFGPGTRLTVL.

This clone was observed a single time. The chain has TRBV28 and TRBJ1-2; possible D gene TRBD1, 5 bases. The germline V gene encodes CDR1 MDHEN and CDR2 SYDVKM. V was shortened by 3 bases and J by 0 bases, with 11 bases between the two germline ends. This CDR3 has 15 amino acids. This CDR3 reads CASSLTRETNYGYTF. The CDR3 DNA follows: TGTGCCAGCAGTTTGACCAGGGAGACTAACTATGGCTACACCTTC.

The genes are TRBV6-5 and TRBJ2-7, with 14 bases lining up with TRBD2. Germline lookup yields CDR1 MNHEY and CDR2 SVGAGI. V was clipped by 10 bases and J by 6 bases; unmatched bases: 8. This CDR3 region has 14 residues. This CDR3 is CATLTSGRGLEQYF. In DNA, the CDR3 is TGTGCCACTCTGACTAGCGGGAGGGGTCTCGAGCAGTACTTC.

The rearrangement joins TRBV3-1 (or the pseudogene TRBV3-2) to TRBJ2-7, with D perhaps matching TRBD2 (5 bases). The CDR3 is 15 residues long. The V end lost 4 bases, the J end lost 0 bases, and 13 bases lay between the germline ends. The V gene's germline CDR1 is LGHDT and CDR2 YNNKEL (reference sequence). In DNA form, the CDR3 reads TGTGCCAGCAGCCCTCCCGCGGGCCGCTCCTACGAGCAGTACTTC. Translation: CASSPPAGRSYEQYF.